The T cell receptor beta chain described here comes from a study of blood T cell repertoires in COVID-19. Trimming stripped 8 bases from V and 1 base from J, with 15 bases between. Looked up from germline, CDR1 is MNHEY and CDR2 is SVGEGT. This CDR3 has 15 amino acids. Method: immunoSEQ multiplex PCR; TCRdb's copy keeps in-frame clones and lacks some. The sample comprises 100,000 to 130,000 clones, approximately 90% of which are singletons, and around 7% rests with the top ten. This clonotype was obtained from a man in his forties or fifties with active or convalescent COVID-19. Material for sequencing was peripheral blood. The rearrangement uses TRBV6-2 or TRBV6-3 and TRBJ1-5; D is unclear. The CDR3 is CASRPGGGSNQPQHF. The CDR3, as DNA: TGTGCCAGCCGCCCAGGAGGAGGGAGCAATCAGCCCCAGCATTTT.